This entry features one T cell receptor (beta chain) sequence. This sample is part of a study of control samples from healthy donors and cancer patients. Assay used: immunoSEQ multiplex PCR; TCRdb lists only in-frame clones, some missing. The sample holds 130,000 or so clones; over 85% are singletons and the top ten take around 7.6%. The receptor was derived from a man aged 45-60 years with head and neck cancer. The material sequenced was PBMCs.

This CDR3 reads CASSSRLAGAPYEQYF. As DNA, the CDR3 is TGTGCCAGCAGTTCTCGACTAGCGGGGGCCCCCTACGAGCAGTACTTC. The chain employs TRBV6-2 or TRBV6-3 and TRBJ2-7; 12 bases fit TRBD2. This CDR3 contains 16 residues. The germline CDR1 and CDR2 sequences are MNHEY and SVGEGT. Trimming at V came to 4 bases and at J to 2 bases, leaving 6 bases not matched to a gene.